This T cell receptor (beta chain) was sequenced in a study of blood T cell repertoires in COVID-19. In the original workflow: Cell counts per sample came from amplifying reference gene primers. Libraries were prepared by immunoSEQ multiplex PCR; TCRdb keeps only in-frame clonotypes and omits some of them. The D gene and trimming were derived from the DNA, and the V and J assignments and clone size from that table. This table has around 200,000 clones, 75% to 85% appearing once. The germline V gene encodes CDR1 LGHNA and CDR2 YSLEER. Between the trimmed V and J ends, which lost 0 bases and 8 bases, there was a span of 13 bases. The CDR3 is 14 residues long.

What was sequenced was PBMCs or T cells enriched from blood (not recorded which). This receptor was taken from a woman aged 40 to 50 with acute COVID-19. V and J are TRBV4-3 and TRBJ1-2; D gene unclear. As DNA, the CDR3 is TGCGCCAGCAGCCAAGAATTCGGCACCAGGGGCTACACCTTC. It codes for CASSQEFGTRGYTF.